This T cell receptor (beta chain) was captured in a study of T cell changes during pregnancy in multiple sclerosis. Germline CDR1 is SQVTM and CDR2 is ANQGSEA. There are 13 residues in the CDR3. V shed 3 bases, J shed 2 bases, and the junction held 2 bases outside the gene matches. Data came from immunoSEQ multiplex PCR; TCRdb stores just in-frame clones and leaves some out. This sample yields fewer than 50,000 clones, of which over 80% are seen a single time; 10% belongs to the top ten. The source was CD8+ T cells from peripheral blood mononuclear cells, collected after pregnancy. The TCR sequence derives from a female donor with multiple sclerosis, enrolled in a pregnancy study. The chain joins TRBV29-1 to TRBJ2-7; TRBD2 aligns across 9 bases. CDR3 residues: CSVEGGGAYEQYF. As DNA, the CDR3 is TGCAGCGTTGAGGGCGGGGGGGCCTACGAGCAGTACTTC.